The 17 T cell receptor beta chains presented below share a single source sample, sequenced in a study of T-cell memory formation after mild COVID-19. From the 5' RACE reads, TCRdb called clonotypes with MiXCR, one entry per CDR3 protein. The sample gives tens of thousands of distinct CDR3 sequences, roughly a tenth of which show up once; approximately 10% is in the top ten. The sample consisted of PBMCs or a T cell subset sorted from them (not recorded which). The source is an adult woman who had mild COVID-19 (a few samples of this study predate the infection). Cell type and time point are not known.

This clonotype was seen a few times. CDR3 DNA: TGCAGCGTTGAGGGGCTGGGTAGCACAGATACGCAGTATTTT. This sequence encodes CSVEGLGSTDTQYF. The chain links TRBV29-1 to TRBJ2-3; possible D gene TRBD1, 5 bases. This CDR3 comprises 14 residues. Trimming took 3 bases from V and 0 from J, leaving 10 bases between them. Germline CDR1 reads SQVTM; CDR2 reads ANQGSEA.

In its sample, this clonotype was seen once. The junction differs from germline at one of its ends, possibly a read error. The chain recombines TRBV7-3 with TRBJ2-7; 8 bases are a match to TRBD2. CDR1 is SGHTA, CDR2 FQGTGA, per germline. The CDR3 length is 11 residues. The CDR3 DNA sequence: TGCGCCGGGGGGGGCAAGGACGAGCAGTACTTC. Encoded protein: CAGGGKDEQYF.

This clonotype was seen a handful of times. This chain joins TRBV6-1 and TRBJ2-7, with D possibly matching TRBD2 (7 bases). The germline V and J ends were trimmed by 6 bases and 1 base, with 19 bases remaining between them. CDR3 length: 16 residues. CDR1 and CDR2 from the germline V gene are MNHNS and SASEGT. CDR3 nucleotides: TGTGCCAGCAGGGGACTACAGGGCAGTAGTTCCTACGAGCAGTACTTC. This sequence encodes CASRGLQGSSSYEQYF.

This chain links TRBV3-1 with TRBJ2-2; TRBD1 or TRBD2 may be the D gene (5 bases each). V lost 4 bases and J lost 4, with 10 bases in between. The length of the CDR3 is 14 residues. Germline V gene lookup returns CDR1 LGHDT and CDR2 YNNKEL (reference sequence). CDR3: CASSLMRGTGELFF. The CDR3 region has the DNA TGTGCCAGCAGCCTCATGAGGGGCACCGGGGAGCTGTTTTTT.

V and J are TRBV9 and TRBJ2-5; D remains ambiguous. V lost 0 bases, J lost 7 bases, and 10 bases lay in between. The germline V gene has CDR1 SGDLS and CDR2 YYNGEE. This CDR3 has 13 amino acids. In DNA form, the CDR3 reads TGTGCCAGCAGCGTAGACGGCGGTGGGACCCAGTACTTC. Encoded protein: CASSVDGGGTQYF. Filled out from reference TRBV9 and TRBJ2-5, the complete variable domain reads DSGVTQTPKHLITATGQRVTLRCSPRSGDLSVYWYQQSLDQGLQFLIQYYNGEERAKGNILERFSAQQFPDLHSELNLSSLELGDSALYFCASSVDGGGTQYFGPGTRLLVL.

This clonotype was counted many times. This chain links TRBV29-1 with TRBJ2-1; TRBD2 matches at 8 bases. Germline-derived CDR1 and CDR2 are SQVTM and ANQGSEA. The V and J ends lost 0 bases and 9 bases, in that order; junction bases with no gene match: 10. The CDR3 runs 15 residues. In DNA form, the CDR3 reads TGCAGCGTTGAAGATTTCCAGCGGGAGTACGGTGAGCAGTTCTTC. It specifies CSVEDFQREYGEQFF.

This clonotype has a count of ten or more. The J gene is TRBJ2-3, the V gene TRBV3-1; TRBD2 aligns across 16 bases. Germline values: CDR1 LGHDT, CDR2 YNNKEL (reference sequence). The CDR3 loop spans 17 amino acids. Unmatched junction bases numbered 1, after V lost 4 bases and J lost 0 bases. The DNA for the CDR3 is TGTGCCAGCAGCCGGGGACTAGCGGGGGGGAGCACAGATACGCAGTATTTT. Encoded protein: CASSRGLAGGSTDTQYF.

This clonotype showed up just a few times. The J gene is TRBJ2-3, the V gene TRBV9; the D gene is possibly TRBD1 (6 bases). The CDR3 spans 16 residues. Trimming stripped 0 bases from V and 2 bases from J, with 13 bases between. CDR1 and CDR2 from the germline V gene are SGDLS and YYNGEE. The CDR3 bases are TGTGCCAGCAGCGTAGTTGGACAGATGGCCACAGATACGCAGTATTTT. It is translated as CASSVVGQMATDTQYF.

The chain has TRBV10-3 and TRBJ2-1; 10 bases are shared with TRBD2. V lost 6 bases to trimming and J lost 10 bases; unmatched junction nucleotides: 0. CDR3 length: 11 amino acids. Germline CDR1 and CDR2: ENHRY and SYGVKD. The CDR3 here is CAIRLAGEQFF. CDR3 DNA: TGTGCCATCAGACTAGCGGGAGAGCAGTTCTTC.

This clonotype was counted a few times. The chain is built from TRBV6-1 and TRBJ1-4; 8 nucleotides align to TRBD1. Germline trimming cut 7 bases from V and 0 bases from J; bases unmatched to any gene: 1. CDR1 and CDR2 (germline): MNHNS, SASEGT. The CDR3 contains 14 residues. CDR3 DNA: TGTGCCAGCATGACAGGGGCAACTAATGAAAAACTGTTTTTT. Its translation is CASMTGATNEKLFF.

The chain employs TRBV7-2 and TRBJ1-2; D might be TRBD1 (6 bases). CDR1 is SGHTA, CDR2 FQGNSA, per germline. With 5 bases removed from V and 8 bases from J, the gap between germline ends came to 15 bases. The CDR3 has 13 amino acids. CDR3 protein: CASSPDRFEGYTF. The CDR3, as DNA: TGTGCCAGCAGCCCTGACAGGTTTGAAGGCTACACCTTC.

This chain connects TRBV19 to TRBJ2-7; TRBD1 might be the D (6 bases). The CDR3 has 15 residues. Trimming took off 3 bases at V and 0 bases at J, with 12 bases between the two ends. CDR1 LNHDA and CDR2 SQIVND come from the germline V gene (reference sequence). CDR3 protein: CASSISAGDSYEQYF. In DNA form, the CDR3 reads TGTGCCAGTAGTATTAGTGCAGGGGACTCCTACGAGCAGTACTTC.

The chain's CDR3 is CASSRHDSPLHF. For the CDR3, the DNA is TGTGCCAGCAGCCGACATGATTCACCCCTCCACTTT. The genes are TRBV7-9 and TRBJ1-6; D unclear. This CDR3 region has 12 residues. CDR1 SEHNR and CDR2 FQNEAQ come from the germline V gene (reference sequence). V was trimmed by 5 bases and J by 8 bases, leaving 7 bases between them.

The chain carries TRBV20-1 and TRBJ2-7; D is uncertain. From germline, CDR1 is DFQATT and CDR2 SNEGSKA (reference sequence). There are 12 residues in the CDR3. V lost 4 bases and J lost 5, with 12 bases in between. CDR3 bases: TGCAGTGCTACTGTCTCCCTCCACGAGCAGTACTTC. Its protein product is CSATVSLHEQYF.

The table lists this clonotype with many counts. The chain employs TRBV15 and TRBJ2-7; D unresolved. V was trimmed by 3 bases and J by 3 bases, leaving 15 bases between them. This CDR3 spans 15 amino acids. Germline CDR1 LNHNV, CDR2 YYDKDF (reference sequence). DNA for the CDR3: TGTGCCACCAGCAGGGCCCCCGTGGATTACTACGAGCAGTACTTC. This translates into CATSRAPVDYYEQYF.

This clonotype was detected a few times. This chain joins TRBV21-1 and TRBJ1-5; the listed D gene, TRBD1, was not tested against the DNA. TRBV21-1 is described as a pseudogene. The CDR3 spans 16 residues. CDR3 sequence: CASSKDGRESNQPQHF. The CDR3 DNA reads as TGTGCCAGCAGCAAAGATGGCAGGGAGAGCAATCAGCCCCAGCATTTT.

The CDR3 DNA is TGTGCCAGCAGCGGAAGTGGCGGGGTGGAGACCCAGTACTTC. Its translation is CASSGSGGVETQYF. The rearrangement joins TRBV3-1 to TRBJ2-5; TRBD2 might be the D (6 bases). Germline loops: CDR1 LGHDT, CDR2 YNNKEL (reference sequence). V lost 5 bases and J lost 5, with 15 bases in between. The CDR3 totals 14 residues.